One and the same sample provided the 30 T cell receptor beta chains below, sequenced in a study of immune evolution from preneoplasia to lung adenocarcinoma. Generated by immunoSEQ multiplex PCR, the TCRdb table keeps only in-frame clones and is missing some. The repertoire includes over 6,000 clones, about 81% of them detected once, and about 6.3% sits in the top ten. Material: FFPE invasive lung adenocarcinoma tissue. Receptors originate from a person aged 50 to 59 with lung adenocarcinoma.

The genes are TRBV9 and TRBJ2-1; TRBD2 matches 8 bases. Trimming at V came to 2 bases and at J to 4 bases, leaving 8 bases not matched to a gene. This CDR3 comprises 16 residues. CDR1 is SGDLS and CDR2 is YYNGEE in the germline V gene. The CDR3 nucleotides read TGTGCCAGCAGCGTCTCAACTAGCGGAGAGTACAATGAGCAGTTCTTC. Translated: CASSVSTSGEYNEQFF.

V and J are TRBV29-1 and TRBJ2-7; a possible D gene is TRBD1 (5 bases). The CDR3 runs 12 residues. Germline V gene data show CDR1 as SQVTM and CDR2 as ANQGSEA. V dropped 3 bases and J dropped 2 bases, with 8 bases sitting between them. DNA of the CDR3: TGCAGCGTTGATAGGGGTACCTACGAGCAGTACTTC. Amino acids: CSVDRGTYEQYF.

The CDR3 sequence: CASSSPGSLIYEQYF. CDR3 sequence (DNA): TGTGCCAGCAGTTCACCAGGGAGCCTTATTTACGAGCAGTACTTC. V and J are TRBV27 and TRBJ2-7, with D perhaps TRBD1 or TRBD2 (5 bases each). Germline assignment: CDR1 MNHEY and CDR2 SMNVEV (reference sequence). The CDR3 length is 15 residues. Trimming removed 4 bases at V and 4 bases at J, with 17 bases between.

The genes are TRBV5-5 and TRBJ1-1; the D gene is possibly TRBD1 (6 bases). The germline V gene encodes CDR1 SGHKS and CDR2 YYEKEE (reference sequence). The CDR3 length is 14 residues. V shed 4 bases and J shed 1 base, with 11 bases lying between them. The CDR3 spells CASSRRGGNTEAFF. Here the CDR3 DNA reads TGTGCCAGCAGCCGCAGGGGTGGGAACACTGAAGCTTTCTTT.

The gene calls are TRBV5-6 and TRBJ1-1; 7 bases line up with TRBD1. The V gene's germline CDR1 is SGHDT and CDR2 YYEEEE. This CDR3 has 13 residues. V lost 4 bases, J lost 10 bases, and 10 bases stayed unmatched. CDR3 nucleotide sequence: TGTGCCAGCAGCCCTCGCCGACAGGGAACAGCTTTCTTT. It translates to CASSPRRQGTAFF.

This chain uses TRBV5-3 with TRBJ1-4, with D uncertain. TRBV5-3 is identified as an open reading frame with a role that is uncertain. V was shortened by 4 bases and J by 8 bases, with 12 bases between the two germline ends. The CDR3 has 13 residues. CDR3 loop: CARSAPPREKLFF. The CDR3 DNA reads TGTGCCAGAAGCGCGCCGCCCCGGGAAAAACTGTTTTTT.

The CDR3 nucleotides are TGTGCCTGGAGTGGGGGGACTAGCACAGATACGCAGTATTTT. This gives the protein CAWSGGTSTDTQYF. The chain joins TRBV30 to TRBJ2-3; TRBD2 might be the D (6 bases). Trimming left V 1 base short and J 0 bases short, with 8 bases between. The germline V gene has CDR1 GTSNPN and CDR2 SVGIG (reference sequence). The CDR3 runs 14 residues. Full variable domain (outside the CDR3, taken from reference TRBV30 and TRBJ2-3): SQTIHQWPATLVQPVGSPLSLECTVEGTSNPNLYWYRQAAGRGLQLLFYSVGIGQISSEVPQNLSASRPQDRQFILSSKKLLLSDSGFYLCAWSGGTSTDTQYFGPGTRLTVL.

V is TRBV13 and J is TRBJ2-1, with D tentatively TRBD1 (6 bases). CDR1 is PRHDT and CDR2 is FYEKMQ in the germline V gene (reference sequence). The CDR3 extends over 15 amino acids. The V end lost 5 bases, the J end lost 6 bases, and 17 bases lay between the germline ends. The CDR3 loop reads CASSHLDRDTNEQFF. The CDR3, as DNA: TGTGCCAGCAGCCATCTAGACCGGGACACCAATGAGCAGTTCTTC.

This clone was observed a few times. CDR3 DNA sequence: TGTGCCAGTAGTATGACACACACCGGGGAGCTGTTTTTT. Amino acids: CASSMTHTGELFF. V is TRBV19 and J is TRBJ2-2; D is undetermined. CDR1 is LNHDA, CDR2 SQIVND, per germline (reference sequence). This CDR3 is built from 13 residues. V shed 3 bases and J shed 3 bases, with 5 bases lying between them.

The chain carries TRBV27 and TRBJ1-2; D remains unclear. The CDR3 covers 13 residues. Germline V gene sequence: CDR1 MNHEY, CDR2 SMNVEV (reference sequence). V gave up 2 bases and J gave up 0 bases, with 4 bases separating them. CDR3 DNA sequence: TGTGCCAGCAGTTTAGGAGCTAACTATGGCTACACCTTC. Translating it yields CASSLGANYGYTF.

The chain combines TRBV5-6 with TRBJ2-3, with 7 bases matching TRBD1. V shed 6 bases, J shed 5 bases, and the junction held 12 bases outside the gene matches. The CDR3 has 15 residues. Germline V lookup: CDR1 SGHDT, CDR2 YYEEEE. The CDR3 reads CASIHMTGPEDTQYF. Written as DNA, the CDR3 is TGTGCCAGCATCCATATGACAGGGCCGGAAGATACGCAGTATTTT. The entire variable domain, with the rest obtained from reference TRBV5-6 and TRBJ2-3, is as follows: DAGVTQSPTHLIKTRGQQVTLRCSPKSGHDTVSWYQQALGQGPQFIFQYYEEEERQRGNFPDRFSGHQFPNYSSELNVNALLLGDSALYLCASIHMTGPEDTQYFGPGTRLTVL.

V gene TRBV18 combines with J gene TRBJ2-7; maybe TRBD1 (6 bases). CDR1 KGHSH and CDR2 LQKENI come from the germline V gene. This CDR3 has 12 residues. The germline V and J ends were trimmed by 1 base and 10 bases, with 11 bases remaining between them. The chain's CDR3 is CASSPHQGGQYF. The CDR3 nucleotides are TGTGCCAGCTCACCACATCAAGGGGGTCAGTACTTC.

The rearrangement uses TRBV21-1 and TRBJ1-2. TRBV21-1 is annotated as a pseudogene. The CDR3 length is 16 residues. The CDR3 loop reads CASSKVVRRDGYGYTF. The CDR3, as DNA: TGTGCCAGCAGCAAAGTAGTCCGCAGGGACGGCTATGGCTACACCTTC.

This sequence joins TRBV19 and TRBJ2-3, with D hard to call. The CDR3 consists of 14 residues. Trimming left V 4 bases short and J 5 bases short, with 13 bases between. Germline lookup yields CDR1 LNHDA and CDR2 SQIVND (reference sequence). The CDR3 bases are TGTGCCAGTAGTAGATCGGTGGGGAAAGATACGCAGTATTTT. Translating gives CASSRSVGKDTQYF.

In DNA form, the CDR3 reads TGTGCCAGCAGCTTATTTCCGGGGGGAGGACAGCCCCAGCATTTT. This encodes CASSLFPGGGQPQHF. The V call is TRBV7-2, the J call TRBJ1-5; TRBD1 might be the D (5 bases). Germline V lookup: CDR1 SGHTA, CDR2 FQGNSA. This CDR3 spans 15 amino acids. Between the trimmed V and J ends, which lost 2 bases and 7 bases, there was a span of 15 bases.

In this sample, this clone turned up a few times. The genes are TRBV27 and TRBJ2-3, with a weak D call TRBD2 (6 bases). Germline CDR1 is MNHEY and CDR2 is SMNVEV (reference sequence). V gave up 7 bases and J gave up 0 bases, with 17 bases separating them. This CDR3 spans 16 amino acids. The CDR3 spells CASKEGGGGSTDTQYF. Here the CDR3 DNA reads TGTGCCAGCAAGGAGGGCGGTGGCGGTAGCACAGATACGCAGTATTTT.

The genes are TRBV7-9 and TRBJ1-4, with 8 bases lining up with TRBD1. The CDR3 runs to 17 residues. Per germline, CDR1 SEHNR and CDR2 FQNEAQ (reference sequence). The J segment lost 5 bases and the V segment lost 5 bases, leaving 13 bases of the junction unmatched. CDR3 residues: CASSQGQAFGLNEKLFF. CDR3 coding DNA: TGTGCCAGCAGCCAGGGACAGGCATTCGGGTTAAATGAAAAACTGTTTTTT.

The genes are TRBV27 and TRBJ2-7, with 12 bases identical to TRBD2. This CDR3 region has 16 residues. The germline V gene encodes CDR1 MNHEY and CDR2 SMNVEV (reference sequence). J was trimmed by 2 bases and V by 5 bases; bases with no gene match: 7. The CDR3 bases are TGTGCCAGCAGTCCCCACTCTAGCGGGAGGGCCTACGAGCAGTACTTC. Protein: CASSPHSSGRAYEQYF.

The V and J genes are TRBV4-1 and TRBJ2-7; 10 bases line up with TRBD2. CDR1 is MGHRA and CDR2 is YSYEKL in the germline V gene. After removal of 6 bases from V and 6 bases from J, the junction contained 8 bases not matched to a gene. The CDR3 runs 14 residues. CDR3 residues: CASRATSGSREQYF. As DNA, the CDR3 is TGCGCCAGCAGGGCGACTAGCGGGTCCCGCGAGCAGTACTTC.

The chain employs TRBV18 and TRBJ1-1; 7 bases align to TRBD1. The CDR3 runs to 14 residues. The ends lost 3 bases at V and 4 bases at J; junction bases unmatched: 5. CDR1 and CDR2 (germline): KGHSH, LQKENI. The CDR3 reads CASSPQGEVTEAFF. The DNA for the CDR3 is TGTGCCAGCTCACCCCAGGGGGAGGTCACTGAAGCTTTCTTT. The full variable domain, with the rest looked up from reference TRBV18 and TRBJ1-1, is NAGVMQNPRHLVRRRGQEARLRCSPMKGHSHVYWYRQLPEEGLKFMVYLQKENIIDESGMPKERFSAEFPKEGPSILRIQQVVRGDSAAYFCASSPQGEVTEAFFGQGTRLTVV.

This clone was seen only a few times. This chain uses TRBV7-9 with TRBJ1-2; the D is unclear. Germline V gene lookup returns CDR1 SEHNR and CDR2 FQNEAQ (reference sequence). This CDR3 has 13 amino acids. Deletions cut 7 bases from V and 3 bases from J, with 12 bases between. This chain's CDR3 is CASTAGWDYGYTF. The CDR3 nucleotides read TGTGCCAGCACCGCGGGGTGGGACTATGGCTACACCTTC.

The chain recombines TRBV2 with TRBJ2-2; no firm D call. V was cut by 3 bases and J by 2 bases, with 13 bases left in between. This CDR3 is 16 amino acids long. Looked up from germline, CDR1 is SNHLY and CDR2 is FYNNEI. The CDR3 loop reads CASSERLSLNTGELFF. Here the CDR3 DNA reads TGTGCCAGCAGTGAGCGGTTGAGCCTCAACACCGGGGAGCTGTTTTTT.

The chain joins TRBV6-6 to TRBJ1-3; D is undetermined. From germline, CDR1 is MNHNY and CDR2 SVGAGI (reference sequence). V gave up 5 bases and J gave up 3 bases, with 8 bases separating them. This CDR3 has 13 residues. CDR3 in amino acids: CASSMGGGNTIYF. CDR3 sequence (DNA): TGTGCCAGCAGTATGGGTGGTGGAAACACCATATATTTT.

V and J are TRBV28 and TRBJ2-5; a possible D gene is TRBD1 (6 bases). Germline V gene data show CDR1 as MDHEN and CDR2 as SYDVKM. V was pared by 5 bases and J by 2 bases, with 9 bases between. The length of the CDR3 is 13 residues. CDR3 bases: TGTGCCAGCAGTCCCGGACAGCAAGAGACCCAGTACTTC. Its translation: CASSPGQQETQYF.

This clone appeared a single time. The chain recombines TRBV19 with TRBJ2-2, with D possibly matching TRBD1 (6 bases). The germline gives CDR1 LNHDA, CDR2 SQIVND (reference sequence). CDR3 size: 15 residues. The V end was cut by 4 bases, the J end by 4 bases, with 13 bases between. Here the CDR3 reads CASSRLGAGTGELFF. For the CDR3, the DNA is TGTGCCAGTAGTAGGTTGGGGGCAGGCACCGGGGAGCTGTTTTTT.

This chain links TRBV7-9 with TRBJ1-2; D is uncertain. The CDR3 length is 12 residues. Trimming shortened V by 4 bases and J by 4 bases, and 7 bases separated the two germline ends. The V gene's germline CDR1 is SEHNR and CDR2 FQNEAQ (reference sequence). CDR3 sequence (DNA): TGTGCCAGCAGCTGGGATGGCTATGGCTACACCTTC. Amino acid sequence: CASSWDGYGYTF.

V gene TRBV19 combines with J gene TRBJ2-4; D not resolved. This CDR3 spans 16 amino acids. CDR1 is LNHDA and CDR2 is SQIVND in the germline V gene (reference sequence). V shed 3 bases and J shed 0 bases, with 12 bases lying between them. In DNA form, the CDR3 reads TGTGCCAGTAGTATGAGGCTACTGCTAGCCAAAAACATTCAGTACTTC. It specifies CASSMRLLLAKNIQYF.

The chain couples TRBV9 to TRBJ1-2, with D possibly TRBD1 on 5 matching bases. V gave up 3 bases and J gave up 5 bases, with 11 bases separating them. The germline gives CDR1 SGDLS, CDR2 YYNGEE. The CDR3 has 13 residues. The CDR3 DNA reads TGTGCCAGCAGCGCGGACCAGGGTTATGGCTACACCTTC. This sequence encodes CASSADQGYGYTF.

This rearrangement joins TRBV29-1 to TRBJ1-1; 9 bases match TRBD1. Germline values: CDR1 SQVTM, CDR2 ANQGSEA. V lost 5 bases to trimming and J lost 1 base; unmatched junction nucleotides: 8. This CDR3 spans 15 amino acids. The CDR3 sequence is CSVNYRDRANTEAFF. CDR3 sequence (DNA): TGCAGCGTTAACTATCGGGACAGGGCGAACACTGAAGCTTTCTTT.

The chain has TRBV6-5 and TRBJ1-5; TRBD1 agrees at 8 bases. J gave up 6 bases and V 6 bases, and 10 bases lay outside the gene matches. The CDR3 has 15 residues. Germline V gene sequence: CDR1 MNHEY, CDR2 SVGAGI. The CDR3 sequence is CASSPHVRGRQPQHF. CDR3 DNA sequence: TGTGCCAGCAGCCCTCATGTCAGGGGGCGTCAGCCCCAGCATTTT.